Below, one T cell receptor (beta chain) is given with its context. This specimen comes from a study of blood T cell repertoires in COVID-19. Study details: PBMCs, B-cell-depleted T cells, or T cells were the source of the cDNA or gDNA that made up the material.

Self-reported history from a screening survey and questionnaire set each donor's cohort. Donors in Cohort 3 counted as recovered after two negative PCRs, clearance, or symptom resolution. Per the authors' pipeline: Using reference gene primer amplification, nucleated cell counts were estimated. The data were produced by immunoSEQ multiplex PCR, yet TCRdb's version contains in-frame clones alone and is incomplete. That table furnishes V, J and clone size, whereas the DNA furnished D and trimming. The sample lists 250,000 to 350,000 clones, 80% to 90% seen once, with around 4.5% in the top ten. With 8 bases removed from V and 2 bases from J, the gap between germline ends came to 26 bases. The CDR3 length is 18 residues. CDR1 SNHLY and CDR2 FYNNEI come from the germline V gene.

What was sequenced was PBMCs or T cells enriched from blood (not recorded which). The chain combines TRBV2 with TRBJ2-3; D may be TRBD2 (5 bases). This TCR was recovered from a woman between 25 and 40 years old who had recovered from COVID-19. CDR3 nucleotide sequence: TGTGCCAGCCTACAACGGATCAGGACTTCCACCACCACAGATACGCAGTATTTT. It is translated as CASLQRIRTSTTTDTQYF. The full variable domain, rest sourced from reference TRBV2 and TRBJ2-3, is EPEVTQTPSHQVTQMGQEVILRCVPISNHLYFYWYRQILGQKVEFLVSFYNNEISEKSEIFDDQFSVERPDGSNFTLKIRSTKLEDSAMYFCASLQRIRTSTTTDTQYFGPGTRLTVL.